This T cell receptor (beta chain) was captured in a study of blood T cell repertoires in COVID-19. Overall study: The analysed material was cDNA or gDNA that came from T cells, B-cell-depleted T cells, or PBMCs.

Per the germline V gene, CDR1 is MNHEY and CDR2 is SMNVEV (reference sequence). The CDR3 runs to 15 residues. J lost 0 bases, V lost 5 bases, and 6 bases had no gene match. Repertoires were generated with immunoSEQ multiplex PCR, while TCRdb's copy carries only in-frame clones and drops some. Of fewer than 250,000 clones listed, 65% to 80% are singletons. The rearrangement uses TRBV27 and TRBJ1-1; 7 bases line up with TRBD1. The sample consisted of peripheral blood. This TCR was recovered from a woman between 45 and 60 years old with acute or convalescent COVID-19. The CDR3 loop reads CASSRNRGMNTEAFF. For the CDR3, the DNA is TGTGCCAGCAGTAGAAACAGGGGCATGAACACTGAAGCTTTCTTT.